This T cell receptor (beta chain) was sequenced during a study of cytomegalovirus exposure and HLA in healthy donors. Among the donors, all were healthy bone marrow donors. General study points: Confirmation in vitro established that a few CMV-associated chains were specific for CMV antigens.

Researchers ran the PCR with 60 Vbeta and 13 Jbeta primers. Only in-frame clones appear in the TCRdb table, and some are missing; sequencing was by immunoSEQ multiplex PCR. In the table there are about 100,000 clones, approximately 80% of which are singletons. Concerning this clone itself: Antigen specificity is unknown.

Trimming stripped 2 bases from V and 1 base from J, with 5 bases between. In germline, CDR1 is MDHEN, CDR2 SYDVKM. The CDR3 runs to 13 residues. The gene calls are TRBV28 and TRBJ1-1; unclear D gene. The clonotype was recovered from a woman younger than 35 in good health and CMV-seropositive. Sequencing was performed on PBMCs. The CDR3 loop reads CASSLAGNTEAFF. DNA of the CDR3: TGTGCCAGCAGTTTAGCGGGGAACACTGAAGCTTTCTTT.